The clone carrying this TCR beta chain was detected only a few times. What it binds is not known. The assay was immunoSEQ multiplex PCR, and TCRdb's table has in-frame clones only and misses some. The sample yields some 68,000 clones, approximately 83% seen once. The sample is drawn from a study of OX40 agonist ivuxolimab in advanced cancers. General observations from the study: At 0.1 to 3.0 mg/kg, clonal expansion of CD4+ and CD8+ blood T cells had occurred by week 6.

The CDR3 is 14 residues long. Germline CDR1 is SGHNT and CDR2 is YYREEE (reference sequence). The germline V and J ends were trimmed by 0 bases and 4 bases, with 10 bases remaining between them. The sequenced sample was CD4+ or CD8+ T cells sorted from blood, obtained in a trial of the OX40 agonist ivuxolimab. This chain links TRBV5-4 with TRBJ1-1, with D possibly being TRBD1 (5 bases). This TCR came from an adult with an advanced solid tumor such as melanoma, head and neck, liver or kidney cancer. The CDR3 nucleotides read TGTGCCAGCAGCTTGGGGGGGGTCGGCACTGAAGCTTTCTTT. It yields the protein CASSLGGVGTEAFF.